The 13 T cell receptor beta chains presented below share a single source sample, sequenced in a study of blood T cell repertoires in COVID-19. Assay: immunoSEQ multiplex PCR; the TCRdb copy retains only in-frame clones and omits some. The data hold under 450,000 clones, with approximately 77% observed a single time. Sequenced input: peripheral blood. These receptors originate from a human donor with acute or convalescent COVID-19. The donor label of this sample is uncertain.

This clone showed up just a few times. The chain carries TRBV28 and TRBJ1-4; D is perhaps TRBD1 (5 bases). Germline V gives CDR1 MDHEN, CDR2 SYDVKM. The CDR3 has 13 residues. V lost 5 bases and J lost 13, with 17 bases in between. The CDR3 loop is CASSPPQGKRLFF. CDR3 nucleotide sequence: TGTGCCAGCAGTCCCCCGCAGGGTAAGCGACTGTTTTTT.

The rearrangement joins TRBV2 to TRBJ2-7; 8 nucleotides line up with TRBD1. The V segment lost 4 bases and the J segment 5 bases; nucleotides outside the gene matches: 4. The germline CDR1 and CDR2 sequences are SNHLY and FYNNEI. The CDR3 consists of 13 residues. DNA for the CDR3: TGTGCCAGCAGTGTTGACAGGGGCAACGAGCAGTACTTC. Translated, it gives CASSVDRGNEQYF.

The chain recombines TRBV19 with TRBJ2-7; 7 nucleotides line up with TRBD1. Germline CDR1 is LNHDA and CDR2 is SQIVND (reference sequence). Losses at the gene ends were 8 bases for V and 2 bases for J; bases not matched to a gene: 0. This CDR3 spans 11 amino acids. CDR3 amino acids: CASGTAYEQYF. The CDR3 DNA reads TGTGCCAGTGGGACAGCCTACGAGCAGTACTTC.

The V gene is TRBV11-2, the J gene TRBJ1-3, with D maybe TRBD1 (5 bases). Trimming stripped 5 bases from V and 0 bases from J, with 23 bases between. Germline V gives CDR1 SGHAT, CDR2 FQNNGV. The CDR3 totals 19 residues. In nucleotides, the CDR3 is TGTGCCAGCAGCCCCCCCGTTGGTCAGGGTCCCGTCTCTGGAAACACCATATATTTT. Residues: CASSPPVGQGPVSGNTIYF.

This clone was seen just once. V and J are TRBV19 and TRBJ1-4, with 7 bases matching TRBD1. CDR3 length: 14 residues. Germline V gives CDR1 LNHDA, CDR2 SQIVND (reference sequence). V lost 7 bases and J lost 8; bases outside the gene matches: 10. The CDR3 loop is CASNGRQGGEKLFF. The CDR3 DNA sequence: TGTGCCAGTAACGGTCGACAGGGTGGCGAAAAACTGTTTTTT. Drawing the rest from reference TRBV19 and TRBJ1-4, the complete variable domain is DGGITQSPKYLFRKEGQNVTLSCEQNLNHDAMYWYRQDPGQGLRLIYYSQIVNDFQKGDIAEGYSVSREKKESFPLTVTSAQKNPTAFYLCASNGRQGGEKLFFGSGTQLSVL.

On this clone: At one end the junction does not follow the germline gene, possibly because of a read error. The genes are TRBV28 and TRBJ2-1; 7 bases are a match to TRBD2. This CDR3 spans 14 amino acids. The germline V gene has CDR1 MDHEN and CDR2 SYDVKM. In DNA form, the CDR3 reads TGTGCCAGCAGTTTTACAGCGGGACCCCGAATACTCATCTTC. Residues: CASSFTAGPRILIF.

The V call is TRBV11-2, the J call TRBJ1-5; possible D gene TRBD1, 6 bases. The ends were cut back, 1 base at V and 7 bases at J, with 14 bases in the middle. CDR3 size: 15 residues. Germline V gene sequence: CDR1 SGHAT, CDR2 FQNNGV. The CDR3 reads CASSLGGGWGQPQHF. CDR3 sequence (DNA): TGTGCCAGCAGCTTAGGGGGGGGCTGGGGGCAGCCCCAGCATTTT.

The V gene is TRBV25-1, the J gene TRBJ1-3; 7 nucleotides align to TRBD1. V lost 3 bases, J lost 1 base, and 6 bases stayed unmatched. The CDR3 covers 16 residues. The germline V gene encodes CDR1 MGHDK and CDR2 SYGVNS. The CDR3 sequence is CASSDGMGQSGNTIYF. As DNA, the CDR3 is TGTGCCAGCAGTGACGGGATGGGACAGTCTGGAAACACCATATATTTT.

This clone has a single count. The V call is TRBV7-8, the J call TRBJ1-4; D is unresolved. Germline CDR1 and CDR2: SGHVS and FQNEAQ. V was clipped by 2 bases and J by 7 bases, with 11 bases between them. The CDR3 is 14 residues long. For the CDR3, the DNA is TGTGCCAGCAGCTTAAGAGGGTCGGGTGAAAAACTGTTTTTT. Amino acids: CASSLRGSGEKLFF. Full variable domain (outside the CDR3, taken from reference TRBV7-8 and TRBJ1-4): GAGVSQSPRYKVAKRGQDVALRCDPISGHVSLFWYQQALGQGPEFLTYFQNEAQLDKSGLPSDRFFAERPEGSVSTLKIQRTQQEDSAVYLCASSLRGSGEKLFFGSGTQLSVL.

This clone was detected once. The CDR3 nucleotides read TGTGCCAGCAGTGAAGGGTTCAGGGAGCAGTTCTTC. Protein sequence: CASSEGFREQFF. V is TRBV6-1 and J is TRBJ2-1; D gene uncertain. V lost 1 base to trimming and J lost 10 bases, with 8 bases between them. Germline lookup yields CDR1 MNHNS and CDR2 SASEGT. The CDR3 is 12 residues long.

The chain combines TRBV9 with TRBJ1-2; TRBD1 matches 9 bases. The CDR3 extends over 13 amino acids. CDR1 is SGDLS, CDR2 YYNGEE, per germline. Trimming took 3 bases from V and 9 from J; bases not matched to a gene: 6. For the CDR3, the DNA is TGTGCCAGCAGCGCCGGACAGGGGTTGAGCTACACCTTC. It is translated as CASSAGQGLSYTF.

This clone was seen more than once but under ten times. The chain carries TRBV6-1 and TRBJ1-1; 11 bases line up with TRBD1. This CDR3 has 17 residues. Germline V gene sequence: CDR1 MNHNS, CDR2 SASEGT. The V and J ends lost 4 bases and 3 bases, in that order; junction bases with no gene match: 10. The CDR3: CASSGRTGGKGYTEAFF. Written as DNA, the CDR3 is TGTGCCAGCAGTGGGCGGACAGGGGGCAAGGGGTACACTGAAGCTTTCTTT.

The chain has TRBV5-1 and TRBJ2-7; tentatively, D is TRBD1 (6 bases). The germline V gene encodes CDR1 SGHRS and CDR2 YFSETQ. V dropped 0 bases and J dropped 7 bases, with 14 bases sitting between them. This CDR3 is 14 amino acids long. The CDR3 protein is CASSLVAGVNEQYF. CDR3 bases: TGCGCCAGCAGCTTGGTTGCAGGGGTTAATGAGCAGTACTTC.